These 19 T cell receptor beta chains originate from one sample sequenced in a study of regulatory T cells in long-lasting Graves disease. The time point here: newly diagnosed GD, antithyroid drugs for less than 3 months. There was RNA extracted from PBMCs, and the TCR library was made from it. Sequencing libraries for TCR beta were prepared with iRepertoire HTBI primers and Arm-PCR of CDR3 regions. In TCRdb, the multiplex PCR reads were re-called with MiXCR into one record per CDR3 protein. This table holds about 470,000 distinct CDR3 sequences, under 15% found once. This same sample was also part of a study on T cells in Graves' hyperthyroidism and ophthalmopathy.

Sequences were derived from peripheral blood mononuclear cells (PBMCs), sampled at new diagnosis, from a patient treated with antithyroid drugs. Receptor source: a woman in her 30s with Graves disease.

This clonotype has ten or more counts. J is TRBJ2-1 and V is TRBV19, with 7 bases identical to TRBD2. The CDR3 runs to 15 residues. Germline V CDR1 and CDR2: LNHDA, SQIVND (reference sequence). V dropped 3 bases and J dropped 2; count of bases not matched to a gene: 4. The CDR3 spells CASSMSREPYNEQFF. The CDR3 nucleotides read TGTGCCAGTAGTATGTCGCGGGAGCCCTACAATGAGCAGTTCTTC. The variable domain in full, completed from reference TRBV19 and TRBJ2-1, reads DGGITQSPKYLFRKEGQNVTLSCEQNLNHDAMYWYRQDPGQGLRLIYYSQIVNDFQKGDIAEGYSVSREKKESFPLTVTSAQKNPTAFYLCASSMSREPYNEQFFGPGTRLTVL.

This chain uses TRBV5-1 with TRBJ2-2; D not certain. Germline V gene sequence: CDR1 SGHRS, CDR2 YFSETQ. The CDR3 spans 14 residues. V lost 4 bases and J 2 bases, leaving 9 bases between the germline ends. The CDR3 DNA follows: TGCGCCAGCAGCCCCACAATCAACACCGGGGAGCTGTTTTTT. Translated, it gives CASSPTINTGELFF.

This clonotype was counted at least ten times. One end of the junction fails to match germline, which may point to a read error. The gene calls are TRBV14 and TRBJ2-1; D is unclear. The CDR3 totals 14 residues. Germline CDR1 reads SGHDN; CDR2 reads FVKESK. The CDR3 DNA is TGTGCCAGCAGCCAAGTGCGGCAAGACAAGGAGCAGTTCTTC. Amino acids: CASSQVRQDKEQFF.

This clonotype came up many times. The chain uses TRBV12-3 or TRBV12-4 and TRBJ2-2; 7 bases are shared with TRBD2. J gave up 7 bases and V 2 bases, and 19 bases lay outside the gene matches. This CDR3 comprises 19 residues. The CDR3 here is CASSLSGPWSSGHSGELFF. DNA for the CDR3: TGTGCCAGCAGTTTAAGTGGGCCCTGGTCTAGCGGACATAGCGGGGAGCTGTTTTTT.

The table lists this clonotype with many counts. The chain uses TRBV11-3 and TRBJ1-2, with 10 nucleotides matching TRBD1. This CDR3 comprises 14 residues. Germline V gene lookup returns CDR1 SGHNT and CDR2 YENEEA. V shed 4 bases, J shed 8 bases, and the junction held 7 bases outside the gene matches. This CDR3 reads CASSSSTGGVGYTF. For the CDR3, the DNA is TGTGCCAGCAGCTCCTCGACAGGGGGCGTGGGCTACACCTTC.

This rearrangement joins TRBV7-3 to TRBJ2-5, with 9 positions matching TRBD1. The CDR3 length is 15 residues. J gave up 5 bases and V 1 base, and 5 bases lay outside the gene matches. Germline assignment: CDR1 SGHTA and CDR2 FQGTGA. CDR3 sequence reads: CASSLRTGVLETQYF. CDR3 nucleotide sequence: TGTGCCAGCAGCTTAAGGACAGGGGTTCTGGAGACCCAGTACTTC. The complete variable domain, with remaining parts taken from reference TRBV7-3 and TRBJ2-5, reads GAGVSQTPSNKVTEKGKYVELRCDPISGHTALYWYRQSLGQGPEFLIYFQGTGAADDSGLPNDRFFAVRPEGSVSTLKIQRTERGDSAVYLCASSLRTGVLETQYFGPGTRLLVL.

The chain links TRBV6-4 to TRBJ1-2, with D possibly TRBD1 on 5 matching bases. The V gene's germline CDR1 is MRHNA and CDR2 SNTAGT. Trimming removed 5 bases from V and 6 bases from J, with 16 bases in between. This CDR3 contains 14 residues. The CDR3 DNA follows: TGTGCCAGCAGTTACGCGGGACCAAAGGATGGCTACACCTTC. Protein product: CASSYAGPKDGYTF.

This clonotype was observed many times. V usage is TRBV28 and J usage is TRBJ1-1; D is uncertain. Trimming left V 2 bases short and J 6 bases short, with 10 bases between. Germline lookup yields CDR1 MDHEN and CDR2 SYDVKM. The CDR3 totals 13 residues. The CDR3 DNA follows: TGTGCCAGCAGTTTACGCATAGGCTCTGAAGCTTTCTTT. Translated, it gives CASSLRIGSEAFF.

V is TRBV9 and J is TRBJ2-3; perhaps TRBD2 as D (6 bases). There are 15 residues in the CDR3. The germline V and J ends were trimmed by 4 bases and 0 bases, with 12 bases remaining between them. Germline V gene sequence: CDR1 SGDLS, CDR2 YYNGEE. CDR3 in amino acids: CASSTSGTSTDTQYF. CDR3 coding DNA: TGTGCCAGCAGCACCTCCGGGACTAGCACAGATACGCAGTATTTT.

Regarding this clonotype: A much more abundant neighbour one base away suggests this may be a read error. The gene calls are TRBV7-2 and TRBJ2-7, with D possibly matching TRBD2 (6 bases). CDR3 length: 16 residues. Germline lookup yields CDR1 SGHTA and CDR2 FQGNSA. V lost 5 bases and J 6 bases, leaving 23 bases between the germline ends. The CDR3 nucleotides read TGTGCCAGCAGCCAAAGAGTAAGGAGGGTGAGGAGCGAGCAGTACTTC. Its translation is CASSQRVRRVRSEQYF.

The rearrangement uses TRBV7-6 and TRBJ1-4, with a weak D call TRBD1 (5 bases). Per the germline V gene, CDR1 is SGHVS and CDR2 is FNYEAQ. V lost 2 bases to trimming and J lost 0 bases, with 13 bases between them. The CDR3 covers 17 residues. CDR3 residues: CASSLFLQGPTNEKLFF. The CDR3 nucleotides are TGTGCCAGCAGCTTATTTCTGCAGGGCCCAACTAATGAAAAACTGTTTTTT.

This clonotype was recorded at least ten times. This rearrangement joins TRBV6-5 to TRBJ1-2; 8 bases fit TRBD1. Losses at the gene ends were 4 bases for V and 1 base for J; bases not matched to a gene: 8. Germline CDR1 MNHEY, CDR2 SVGAGI. The CDR3 runs to 16 residues. CDR3 in DNA: TGTGCCAGCAGTTTGACAGGGGTAGCTCTTAACTATGGCTACACCTTC. Translation: CASSLTGVALNYGYTF.

This clonotype was seen a few times. The chain has TRBV27 and TRBJ2-7; 11 bases map to TRBD2. The CDR3 runs to 15 residues. Trimming took 5 bases from V and 2 from J; bases not matched to a gene: 5. CDR1 and CDR2 from the germline V gene are MNHEY and SMNVEV (reference sequence). In DNA, the CDR3 is TGTGCCAGCAGTCTGGGACTAGCGGCTACCTACGAGCAGTACTTC. Protein sequence: CASSLGLAATYEQYF.

This clonotype occurred a few times. The chain uses TRBV6-1 and TRBJ2-2; D unresolved. The CDR3 has 14 amino acids. V lost 2 bases to trimming and J lost 3 bases, with 7 bases between them. CDR1 and CDR2 from the germline V gene are MNHNS and SASEGT. CDR3 amino acids: CASSEMFYTGELFF. The CDR3 nucleotides are TGTGCCAGCAGTGAAATGTTCTACACCGGGGAGCTGTTTTTT.

This clonotype was picked up many times. V and J are TRBV6-1 and TRBJ1-1, with TRBD1 as a possible D gene (5 bases). This CDR3 has 14 residues. V was clipped by 7 bases and J by 6 bases, with 18 bases between them. Germline CDR1 reads MNHNS; CDR2 reads SASEGT. CDR3 bases: TGTGCCAGCACCAAAGGGGAGGGGTCTCCTGAAGCTTTCTTT. This sequence encodes CASTKGEGSPEAFF.

The chain has TRBV5-4 and TRBJ1-1; 8 bases match TRBD1. Trimming at V came to 4 bases and at J to 7 bases, leaving 12 bases not matched to a gene. The CDR3 runs 15 residues. Germline V CDR1 and CDR2: SGHNT, YYREEE (reference sequence). The CDR3 is CASSQGSGQGGEAFF. The CDR3 region has the DNA TGTGCCAGCAGCCAGGGTTCAGGACAGGGCGGTGAAGCTTTCTTT.

This clonotype occurred many times. The rearrangement uses TRBV7-8 and TRBJ1-1, with D perhaps matching TRBD1 (5 bases). Looked up from germline, CDR1 is SGHVS and CDR2 is FQNEAQ. V lost 4 bases to trimming and J lost 1 base, with 7 bases between them. This CDR3 is 13 amino acids long. CDR3 nucleotides: TGTGCCAGCAGCTCGGACACGAACACTGAAGCTTTCTTT. This sequence encodes CASSSDTNTEAFF.

The J gene is TRBJ2-7, the V gene TRBV4-1, with TRBD2 matching over 7 bases. The CDR3 has 14 amino acids. The V segment lost 3 bases and the J segment 4 bases; nucleotides outside the gene matches: 6. CDR1 MGHRA and CDR2 YSYEKL come from the germline V gene. The chain's CDR3 is CASSQQGGFYEQYF. In DNA, the CDR3 is TGCGCCAGCAGCCAGCAGGGAGGGTTTTACGAGCAGTACTTC.

The J gene is TRBJ2-5, the V gene TRBV2, with a possible D match to TRBD1 (5 bases). The V gene's germline CDR1 is SNHLY and CDR2 FYNNEI. The length of the CDR3 is 14 residues. V lost 8 bases and J 2 bases, leaving 15 bases between the germline ends. CDR3 loop: CASVLRGPQETQYF. DNA of the CDR3: TGTGCCAGCGTTCTAAGGGGCCCTCAAGAGACCCAGTACTTC.